These 15 T cell receptor beta chains share one sample of origin, sequenced in a study of blood T cell repertoires in COVID-19. Generated by immunoSEQ multiplex PCR, the TCRdb table keeps only in-frame clones and is missing some. The data hold 250,000 to 300,000 clones, with roughly 81% observed a single time. Sequenced input: PBMCs or T cells enriched from blood (not recorded which). The receptors were sampled from a woman aged 45 to 65 who had been exposed to COVID-19.

This chain connects TRBV19 to TRBJ1-3, with TRBD1 as a possible D gene (5 bases). Trimming took 10 bases from V and 0 from J, leaving 13 bases between them. This CDR3 has 14 residues. CDR1 is LNHDA, CDR2 SQIVND, per germline (reference sequence). The CDR3 nucleotides are TGTGCCACCCAACCCGGGGGCTCTGGAAACACCATATATTTT. This gives the protein CATQPGGSGNTIYF.

Written as DNA, the CDR3 is TGTGCCAGCAGCTTGCGGTCCGGACTCAACACCGGGGAGCTGTTTTTT. Its translation: CASSLRSGLNTGELFF. The chain carries TRBV7-9 and TRBJ2-2; D may be TRBD2 (5 bases). The CDR3 runs to 16 residues. Trimming pared 3 bases from V and 2 bases from J, leaving 13 bases between. The germline V gene encodes CDR1 SEHNR and CDR2 FQNEAQ (reference sequence).

The chain carries TRBV28 and TRBJ2-1, with 10 bases that match TRBD1. This CDR3 spans 18 amino acids. V was pared by 2 bases and J by 5 bases, with 12 bases of the junction left unmatched. Germline loops: CDR1 MDHEN, CDR2 SYDVKM. CDR3 DNA: TGTGCCAGCAGTTTAGGCCCCGGACAGGGGGGGATGGACAATGAGCAGTTCTTC. It codes for CASSLGPGQGGMDNEQFF.

The chain recombines TRBV7-2 with TRBJ2-4; maybe TRBD2 (6 bases). Trimming left V 0 bases short and J 9 bases short, with 12 bases between. Looked up from germline, CDR1 is SGHTA and CDR2 is FQGNSA. The CDR3 is 14 amino acids. CDR3 loop: CASSLASGVVIQYF. The CDR3 DNA follows: TGTGCCAGCAGCTTAGCGTCGGGGGTTGTCATTCAGTACTTC.

V is TRBV12-3 or TRBV12-4 and J is TRBJ2-4, with 7 bases identical to TRBD1. The ends lost 4 bases at V and 6 bases at J; junction bases unmatched: 0. This CDR3 is built from 12 residues. The chain's CDR3 is CASSWDRNIQYF. The CDR3, as DNA: TGTGCCAGCAGTTGGGACAGAAACATTCAGTACTTC.

The rearrangement uses TRBV7-2 and TRBJ1-6; 8 bases are shared with TRBD1. The V and J ends lost 1 base and 1 base, in that order; junction bases with no gene match: 3. Germline assignment: CDR1 SGHTA and CDR2 FQGNSA. This CDR3 region has 17 residues. This CDR3 is CASSLGQGASYNSPLHF. The CDR3 nucleotides read TGTGCCAGCAGCTTAGGGCAGGGGGCTTCCTATAATTCACCCCTCCACTTT.

The chain has TRBV5-1 and TRBJ2-1; 11 bases map to TRBD2. Germline CDR1 reads SGHRS; CDR2 reads YFSETQ. The CDR3 is made up of 15 amino acids. Trimming cost V 3 bases and J 10 bases; bases outside gene matches: 9. In nucleotides, the CDR3 is TGCGCCAGCAGCTCGACAGGTAGCGGGGGGGCGGAGCAGTTCTTC. Its protein product is CASSSTGSGGAEQFF.

The chain is built from TRBV3-1 (or the pseudogene TRBV3-2) and TRBJ1-6, with 8 bases that match TRBD1. The CDR3 has 15 residues. In germline, CDR1 is LGHDT, CDR2 YNNKEL (reference sequence). V was clipped by 4 bases and J by 6 bases; unmatched bases: 5. DNA of the CDR3: TGTGCCAGCAGCCGCAAACAGGGGGGTAATTCACCCCTCCACTTT. Amino acids: CASSRKQGGNSPLHF.

This clone was recorded only once. The chain employs TRBV5-8 and TRBJ2-1; D gene unclear. V lost 4 bases, J lost 6 bases, and 5 bases lay in between. Looked up from germline, CDR1 is SGHTS and CDR2 is YDEGEE. The CDR3 contains 11 residues. The CDR3 here is CASSPLNEQFF. CDR3 DNA: TGTGCCAGCAGCCCTCTCAATGAGCAGTTCTTC.

The chain employs TRBV19 and TRBJ1-5, with unresolved D. The CDR3 contains 13 residues. V was shortened by 0 bases and J by 7 bases, with 7 bases between the two germline ends. Germline CDR1 reads LNHDA; CDR2 reads SQIVND (reference sequence). The CDR3 reads CASSIEARQPQHF. The CDR3 nucleotides read TGTGCCAGTAGTATAGAGGCCAGACAGCCCCAGCATTTT.

The chain has TRBV19 and TRBJ1-2, with D perhaps matching TRBD1 (5 bases). The length of the CDR3 is 14 residues. V was trimmed by 5 bases and J by 1 base, leaving 11 bases between them. Germline assignment: CDR1 LNHDA and CDR2 SQIVND (reference sequence). The CDR3 is CASSPETDNYGYTF. The DNA for the CDR3 is TGTGCCAGTAGTCCGGAGACAGATAACTATGGCTACACCTTC.

The rearrangement uses TRBV15 and TRBJ1-5; TRBD1 might be the D (6 bases). The CDR3 has 19 amino acids. Germline CDR1 LNHNV, CDR2 YYDKDF (reference sequence). The V end lost 0 bases, the J end lost 1 base, and 19 bases lay between the germline ends. CDR3 in amino acids: CATSRDRTGEGGSNQPQHF. CDR3 coding DNA: TGTGCCACCAGCAGAGATAGAACCGGGGAGGGGGGAAGCAATCAGCCCCAGCATTTT. The full variable domain, with the rest looked up from reference TRBV15 and TRBJ1-5, is DAMVIQNPRYQVTQFGKPVTLSCSQTLNHNVMYWYQQKSSQAPKLLFHYYDKDFNNEADTPDNFQSRRPNTSFCFLDIRSPGLGDTAMYLCATSRDRTGEGGSNQPQHFGDGTRLSIL.

This chain joins TRBV4-3 and TRBJ1-2, with D possibly matching TRBD1 (6 bases). The CDR3 has 14 amino acids. Germline CDR1 LGHNA, CDR2 YSLEER. V was shortened by 0 bases and J by 4 bases, with 9 bases between the two germline ends. In DNA, the CDR3 is TGCGCCAGCAGCCAAGACACAGGGCCCTATGGCTACACCTTC. Amino acids: CASSQDTGPYGYTF.

The genes are TRBV21-1 and TRBJ1-5; TRBD1 is the table's D call, not checked against the DNA. TRBV21-1 is a listed pseudogene. This CDR3 contains 15 residues. CDR3 in amino acids: CASSGRQGMNQPQHF. Written as DNA, the CDR3 is TGTGCCAGCAGCGGCAGACAGGGGATGAATCAGCCCCAGCATTTT.

This chain links TRBV7-9 with TRBJ1-1, with 9 positions matching TRBD1. The junction had 5 bases not matched to a gene; V was cut back by 7 bases and J by 5 bases. Looked up from germline, CDR1 is SEHNR and CDR2 is FQNEAQ (reference sequence). The CDR3 extends over 13 amino acids. As DNA, the CDR3 is TGTGCCAGCAAGGACAGGGGAGTTACTGAAGCTTTCTTT. It encodes CASKDRGVTEAFF.